A single sample is the source of the 18 T cell receptor beta chains below, sequenced in a study of T cell responses to AZD1222 COVID-19 vaccine. The assay was immunoSEQ multiplex PCR, and TCRdb's table has in-frame clones only and misses some. The data hold roughly 120,000 clones, with around 83% observed a single time. Source: peripheral blood, taken 28 days after the second AZD1222 dose. All receptors derive from an adult who received the AZD1222 COVID-19 vaccine.

The chain joins TRBV7-2 to TRBJ1-4; 7 bases align to TRBD1. The CDR3 has 15 amino acids. Germline V gene sequence: CDR1 SGHTA, CDR2 FQGNSA. Trimming cost V 6 bases and J 8 bases; bases outside gene matches: 12. In nucleotides, the CDR3 is TGTGCCAGCAGTTCAGGGGGGGGCTTAGAAGAAAAACTGTTTTTT. Translating gives CASSSGGGLEEKLFF.

This clone was observed once. The rearrangement uses TRBV6-4 and TRBJ1-5, with no clear D. V lost 5 bases and J 6 bases, leaving 11 bases between the germline ends. Germline V gives CDR1 MRHNA, CDR2 SNTAGT. The CDR3 consists of 13 residues. CDR3 sequence: CASSTTRGQPQHF. DNA for the CDR3: TGTGCCAGCAGTACTACTCGGGGTCAGCCCCAGCATTTT.

This chain joins TRBV24-1 and TRBJ2-2; D is perhaps TRBD1 or TRBD2 (5 bases each). With 9 bases removed from V and 4 bases from J, the gap between germline ends came to 14 bases. From germline, CDR1 is KGHDR and CDR2 SFDVKD. This CDR3 has 14 residues. In DNA form, the CDR3 reads TGTGCCACCGGTAGCTTTGGGGGCACCGGGGAGCTGTTTTTT. It specifies CATGSFGGTGELFF.

The rearrangement links TRBV7-2 to TRBJ1-4; D unclear. The V gene lost 5 bases and the J gene lost 6 bases, with 13 bases spanning the gap. The CDR3 is 14 residues long. Germline CDR1 reads SGHTA; CDR2 reads FQGNSA. The DNA of the CDR3 is TGTGCCAGCAGCCCCTTGGGGTCGGATGAAAAACTGTTTTTT. It yields the protein CASSPLGSDEKLFF.

This rearrangement joins TRBV6-6 to TRBJ1-2; 7 bases fit TRBD1. The J segment lost 6 bases and the V segment lost 2 bases, leaving 6 bases of the junction unmatched. The CDR3 covers 14 residues. The germline V gene encodes CDR1 MNHNY and CDR2 SVGAGI (reference sequence). CDR3 residues: CASSYEGAGDGYTF. The CDR3 DNA follows: TGTGCCAGCAGTTACGAGGGGGCAGGTGATGGCTACACCTTC.

The rearrangement links TRBV6-1 to TRBJ2-5; TRBD1 matches 8 bases. Germline V lookup: CDR1 MNHNS, CDR2 SASEGT. V was clipped by 4 bases and J by 0 bases; unmatched bases: 10. This CDR3 contains 17 residues. The CDR3 region has the DNA TGTGCCAGCAGTGTGCAGGTGGGACAGGCGGACCAAGAGACCCAGTACTTC. Encoded protein: CASSVQVGQADQETQYF.

The chain carries TRBV5-4 and TRBJ1-2; weak D call: TRBD1 (6 bases). The CDR3 contains 17 residues. CDR1 is SGHNT, CDR2 YYREEE, per germline (reference sequence). The V gene lost 5 bases and the J gene lost 6 bases, with 26 bases spanning the gap. This chain's CDR3 is CASSRGRGGRGLDGYTF. The CDR3 DNA follows: TGTGCCAGCAGTCGTGGCCGTGGGGGGCGCGGGTTAGATGGCTACACCTTC.

The chain couples TRBV4-2 to TRBJ2-1; weak D call: TRBD2 (7 bases). The CDR3 loop spans 17 amino acids. V was clipped by 0 bases and J by 5 bases, with 17 bases between them. Looked up from germline, CDR1 is LGHNA and CDR2 is YNFKEQ. In DNA form, the CDR3 reads TGTGCCAGCAGCCAAGATGGGTTGGGGGGGGCCAACAATGAGCAGTTCTTC. Its protein is CASSQDGLGGANNEQFF.

The gene calls are TRBV6-5 and TRBJ2-5, with D possibly called TRBD1 or TRBD2 (5 bases each). There are 13 residues in the CDR3. Germline V gene sequence: CDR1 MNHEY, CDR2 SVGAGI. The V end was cut by 9 bases, the J end by 5 bases, with 16 bases between. The chain's CDR3 is CARGDGPGETQYF. The DNA of the CDR3 is TGTGCCAGAGGGGACGGCCCTGGGGAGACCCAGTACTTC.

The V gene is TRBV4-2, the J gene TRBJ1-5, with D unresolved. The ends were cut back, 4 bases at V and 0 bases at J, with 10 bases in the middle. This CDR3 comprises 15 residues. Germline assignment: CDR1 LGHNA and CDR2 YNFKEQ. In DNA, the CDR3 is TGTGCCAGCAGCCCCACCGCAGTTAGCAATCAGCCCCAGCATTTT. This translates into CASSPTAVSNQPQHF.

DNA of the CDR3: TGTGCCAGCAGTCCGACACGGGCCCAGCATTTT. The encoded protein is CASSPTRAQHF. The V and J genes are TRBV28 and TRBJ1-5, with D uncertain. From germline, CDR1 is MDHEN and CDR2 SYDVKM. CDR3 length: 11 residues. Trimming took off 5 bases at V and 11 bases at J, with 10 bases between the two ends. Using reference TRBV28 and TRBJ1-5 for the parts outside the CDR3, the full variable domain is DVKVTQSSRYLVKRTGEKVFLECVQDMDHENMFWYRQDPGLGLRLIYFSYDVKMKEKGDIPEGYSVSREKKERFSLILESASTNQTSMYLCASSPTRAQHFGDGTRLSIL.

V gene TRBV5-5 combines with J gene TRBJ1-2; a possible D gene is TRBD1 (5 bases). Looked up from germline, CDR1 is SGHKS and CDR2 is YYEKEE (reference sequence). This CDR3 has 14 amino acids. The V end lost 0 bases, the J end lost 2 bases, and 8 bases lay between the germline ends. The CDR3 protein is CASSLGGANYGYTF. In nucleotides, the CDR3 is TGTGCCAGCAGCTTGGGGGGCGCGAACTATGGCTACACCTTC.

CDR3 loop: CASSLGGGNEQFF. The CDR3 DNA follows: TGTGCCAGCAGCTTAGGTGGTGGCAATGAGCAGTTCTTC. The chain has TRBV11-3 and TRBJ2-1; D remains unclear. Germline lookup yields CDR1 SGHNT and CDR2 YENEEA. V dropped 1 base and J dropped 6 bases, with 7 bases sitting between them. The CDR3 sequence is 13 residues long.

This chain uses TRBV9 with TRBJ2-5, with 8 bases identical to TRBD2. CDR1 is SGDLS and CDR2 is YYNGEE in the germline V gene. This CDR3 is built from 16 residues. V trimming: 0 bases; J trimming: 4 bases; junction bases outside the gene matches: 8. The CDR3 nucleotides are TGTGCCAGCAGCGTAGGTGTGCTAGCGGGCGGAGAGACCCAGTACTTC. It codes for CASSVGVLAGGETQYF.

This rearrangement joins TRBV28 to TRBJ2-1, with TRBD1 matching 8 bases. The CDR3 runs to 16 residues. CDR1 MDHEN and CDR2 SYDVKM come from the germline V gene. The junction had 10 bases not matched to a gene; V was cut back by 5 bases and J by 4 bases. The CDR3 nucleotides read TGTGCCAGCAGTCCGAGCCGGGACAGGAGGTACAATGAGCAGTTCTTC. This gives the protein CASSPSRDRRYNEQFF. The whole variable domain, filled in from reference TRBV28 and TRBJ2-1, reads DVKVTQSSRYLVKRTGEKVFLECVQDMDHENMFWYRQDPGLGLRLIYFSYDVKMKEKGDIPEGYSVSREKKERFSLILESASTNQTSMYLCASSPSRDRRYNEQFFGPGTRLTVL.

This clone has just one count. This chain connects TRBV5-1 to TRBJ1-2; 11 nucleotides align to TRBD1. This CDR3 contains 15 residues. The V gene end was trimmed by 4 bases and the J gene end by 4 bases; junction bases not matched to a gene: 6. The germline V gene has CDR1 SGHRS and CDR2 YFSETQ. The CDR3 DNA is TGCGCCAGCAGCAATCGGGACAGGGGGGCCTATGGCTACACCTTC. The encoded protein is CASSNRDRGAYGYTF. Full variable domain (outside the CDR3, taken from reference TRBV5-1 and TRBJ1-2): KAGVTQTPRYLIKTRGQQVTLSCSPISGHRSVSWYQQTPGQGLQFLFEYFSETQRNKGNFPGRFSGRQFSNSRSEMNVSTLELGDSALYLCASSNRDRGAYGYTFGSGTRLTVV.

This chain joins TRBV28 and TRBJ1-6, with 7 bases matching TRBD1. This CDR3 region has 14 residues. Trimming at V came to 7 bases and at J to 8 bases, leaving 8 bases not matched to a gene. Looked up from germline, CDR1 is MDHEN and CDR2 is SYDVKM. CDR3: CASIVSQGDSPLHF. The CDR3 bases are TGTGCCAGCATAGTCAGTCAGGGGGATTCACCCCTCCACTTT. Complete variable domain (other parts from reference TRBV28 and TRBJ1-6): DVKVTQSSRYLVKRTGEKVFLECVQDMDHENMFWYRQDPGLGLRLIYFSYDVKMKEKGDIPEGYSVSREKKERFSLILESASTNQTSMYLCASIVSQGDSPLHFGNGTRLTVT.

This chain links TRBV7-2 with TRBJ1-3, with D uncertain. Trimming pared 7 bases from V and 3 bases from J, leaving 13 bases between. CDR1 SGHTA and CDR2 FQGNSA come from the germline V gene. This CDR3 contains 14 residues. CDR3 sequence: CASTPPGGGNTIYF. CDR3 DNA sequence: TGTGCCAGCACCCCCCCCGGTGGTGGAAACACCATATATTTT.